A single sample is the source of the 11 T cell receptor beta chains below, sequenced in a study of T-cell reconstitution after alpha-beta-depleted transplantation in children. Preparation of the TCRbeta library used unique molecular identifiers. TCRdb ran MiXCR on the PCR reads and lists one entry per CDR3 protein. The sample consists of more than 250,000 distinct CDR3 sequences, 9.9% of them appearing once. The sequencing used PBMCs from the stem cell graft donor, collected from the stem cell graft. These receptors all come from a human donor who donated a stem cell graft to a child with SCID.

This clonotype was counted at least ten times. The chain has TRBV20-1 and TRBJ2-1, with no clear D. Germline-derived CDR1 and CDR2 are DFQATT and SNEGSKA (reference sequence). The length of the CDR3 is 12 residues. V was pared by 0 bases and J by 8 bases, with 8 bases between. In DNA form, the CDR3 reads TGCAGTGCTAGAGACGGTCGGGATGAGCAGTTCTTC. Encoded protein: CSARDGRDEQFF.

The chain joins TRBV5-8 to TRBJ1-1, with 7 bases aligning to TRBD1. With V trimmed by 1 base and J by 5 bases, 5 bases remained unmatched. Germline-derived CDR1 and CDR2 are SGHTS and YDEGEE. CDR3 length: 14 residues. The CDR3 DNA sequence: TGTGCCAGCAGCTTGATGGAACAGGGGACTGAAGCTTTCTTT. Translation gives CASSLMEQGTEAFF. Filled out from reference TRBV5-8 and TRBJ1-1, the complete variable domain reads EAGVTQSPTHLIKTRGQQATLRCSPISGHTSVYWYQQALGLGLQFLLWYDEGEERNRGNFPPRFSGRQFPNYSSELNVNALELEDSALYLCASSLMEQGTEAFFGQGTRLTVV.

CDR3 amino acids: CASQPAGTGLGEQYF. The DNA for the CDR3 is TGCGCCAGCCAACCGGCCGGGACAGGGCTTGGCGAGCAGTACTTC. The rearrangement links TRBV5-1 to TRBJ2-7; 9 nucleotides align to TRBD1. V lost 7 bases to trimming and J lost 6 bases; unmatched junction nucleotides: 14. Germline CDR1 is SGHRS and CDR2 is YFSETQ. CDR3 size: 15 residues.

A few counts support this clonotype. This sequence joins TRBV10-3 and TRBJ2-7, with 7 positions matching TRBD1. The CDR3 has 12 amino acids. Germline V gene sequence: CDR1 ENHRY, CDR2 SYGVKD. With 3 bases clipped from V and 7 bases from J, the junction kept 3 bases outside the gene matches. CDR3 nucleotides: TGTGCCATCAGTGAACAGGGGTTTGAGCAGTACTTC. Its translation: CAISEQGFEQYF.

The genes are TRBV7-8 and TRBJ2-7; 8 bases are a match to TRBD2. The CDR3 runs to 15 residues. V gave up 5 bases and J gave up 0 bases; unmatched junction bases: 6. In germline, CDR1 is SGHVS, CDR2 FQNEAQ. The CDR3 nucleotides read TGTGCCAGCAGCCCAAGTGGGACTAGCTCCTACGAGCAGTACTTC. It codes for CASSPSGTSSYEQYF.

A few counts support this clonotype. V gene TRBV7-9 combines with J gene TRBJ2-5; TRBD1 is a possible D gene (5 bases). The germline V gene encodes CDR1 SEHNR and CDR2 FQNEAQ (reference sequence). The length of the CDR3 is 13 residues. V was pared by 5 bases and J by 1 base, with 8 bases between. CDR3 bases: TGTGCCAGCAGCCGGACAACCCAAGAGACCCAGTACTTC. Protein sequence: CASSRTTQETQYF.

The chain couples TRBV18 to TRBJ1-1, with 8 bases that match TRBD1. This CDR3 is built from 14 residues. Germline assignment: CDR1 KGHSH and CDR2 LQKENI. Trimming cost V 5 bases and J 10 bases; bases outside gene matches: 12. Here the CDR3 DNA reads TGTGCCAGCTCATCTATGGACAGGGAGGGATCAGCTTTCTTT. Translation gives CASSSMDREGSAFF. The entire variable domain, with the rest obtained from reference TRBV18 and TRBJ1-1, is as follows: NAGVMQNPRHLVRRRGQEARLRCSPMKGHSHVYWYRQLPEEGLKFMVYLQKENIIDESGMPKERFSAEFPKEGPSILRIQQVVRGDSAAYFCASSSMDREGSAFFGQGTRLTVV.

J is TRBJ2-2 and V is TRBV15; no reliable D call. CDR3 length: 15 amino acids. Deletions cut 1 base from V and 1 base from J, with 7 bases between. Germline V gene lookup returns CDR1 LNHNV and CDR2 YYDKDF (reference sequence). This CDR3 is CATSRVDGNTGELFF. The CDR3 DNA is TGTGCCACCAGCAGAGTGGACGGGAACACCGGGGAGCTGTTTTTT.

This clonotype was observed many times. The rearrangement joins TRBV9 to TRBJ1-5, with D hard to call. Per the germline V gene, CDR1 is SGDLS and CDR2 is YYNGEE. The CDR3 contains 14 residues. V lost 3 bases and J lost 4, with 11 bases in between. This CDR3 is CASSAAGDNQPQHF. The CDR3 DNA reads as TGTGCCAGCAGCGCAGCGGGCGATAATCAGCCCCAGCATTTT.

This clonotype was observed a few times. The chain employs TRBV7-9 and TRBJ1-1, with no clear D. Trimming took off 3 bases at V and 0 bases at J, with 8 bases between the two ends. This CDR3 is built from 14 residues. In germline, CDR1 is SEHNR, CDR2 FQNEAQ (reference sequence). The CDR3 nucleotides read TGTGCCAGCAGCTTTACAGAGCTGAACACTGAAGCTTTCTTT. Residues: CASSFTELNTEAFF. Complete variable domain (other parts from reference TRBV7-9 and TRBJ1-1): DTGVSQNPRHKITKRGQNVTFRCDPISEHNRLYWYRQTLGQGPEFLTYFQNEAQLEKSRLLSDRFSAERPKGSFSTLEIQRTEQGDSAMYLCASSFTELNTEAFFGQGTRLTVV.

This clonotype came up many times. The chain links TRBV10-3 to TRBJ1-1; D is possibly TRBD1 (5 bases). Trimming shortened V by 7 bases and J by 5 bases, and 14 bases separated the two germline ends. CDR3 length: 13 amino acids. Looked up from germline, CDR1 is ENHRY and CDR2 is SYGVKD. The CDR3 DNA is TGTGCCATCACCCCCGGGGCGAGGACTGAAGCTTTCTTT. It translates to CAITPGARTEAFF.